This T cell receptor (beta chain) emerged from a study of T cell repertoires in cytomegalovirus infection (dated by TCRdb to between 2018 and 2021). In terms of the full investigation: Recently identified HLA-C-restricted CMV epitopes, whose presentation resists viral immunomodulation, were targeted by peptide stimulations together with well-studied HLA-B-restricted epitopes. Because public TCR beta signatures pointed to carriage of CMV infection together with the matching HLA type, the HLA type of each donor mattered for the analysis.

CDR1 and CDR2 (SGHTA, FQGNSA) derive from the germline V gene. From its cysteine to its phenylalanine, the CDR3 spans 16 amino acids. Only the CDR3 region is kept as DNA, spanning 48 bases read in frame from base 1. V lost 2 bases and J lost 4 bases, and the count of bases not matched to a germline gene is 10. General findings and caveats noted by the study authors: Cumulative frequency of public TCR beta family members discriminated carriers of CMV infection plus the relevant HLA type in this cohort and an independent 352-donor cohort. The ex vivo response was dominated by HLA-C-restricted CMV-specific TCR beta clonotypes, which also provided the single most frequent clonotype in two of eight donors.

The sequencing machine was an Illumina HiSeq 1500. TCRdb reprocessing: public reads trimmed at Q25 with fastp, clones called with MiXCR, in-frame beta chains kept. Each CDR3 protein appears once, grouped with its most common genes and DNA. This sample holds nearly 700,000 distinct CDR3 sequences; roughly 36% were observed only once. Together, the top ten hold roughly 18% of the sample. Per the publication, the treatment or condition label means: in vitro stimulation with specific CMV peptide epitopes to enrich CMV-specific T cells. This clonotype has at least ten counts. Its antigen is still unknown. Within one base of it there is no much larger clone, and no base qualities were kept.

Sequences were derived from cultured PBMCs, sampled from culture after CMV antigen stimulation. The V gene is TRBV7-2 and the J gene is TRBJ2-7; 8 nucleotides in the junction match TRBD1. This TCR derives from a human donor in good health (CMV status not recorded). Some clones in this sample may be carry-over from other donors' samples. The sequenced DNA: TGTGCCAGCAGCTTAAGAACCGGACAGGGAACGTACGAGCAGTACTTC. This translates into CASSLRTGQGTYEQYF.